This T cell receptor beta chain was captured by sequencing in a study of T cell responses to AZD1222 COVID-19 vaccine. Sequencing used immunoSEQ multiplex PCR; TCRdb keeps in-frame clones, though not all of them. The sample has 130,000 or so clones, more than 80% seen once. This clone was seen more than once but under ten times. Germline CDR1 MNHEY, CDR2 SMNVEV (reference sequence). V dropped 3 bases and J dropped 4 bases, with 16 bases sitting between them. CDR3 length: 16 amino acids. V is TRBV27 and J is TRBJ1-5; unclear D gene. The source of this sequence is an adult in good health. The sequencing here drew on peripheral blood, taken on day 0 of AZD1222 vaccination. In DNA form, the CDR3 reads TGTGCCAGCAGTTTGCTCGGGCACGACGCGAATCAGCCCCAGCATTTT. Its protein product is CASSLLGHDANQPQHF.